Detailed here is one T cell receptor (beta chain). The data were taken from a study of blood T cell repertoires in COVID-19. There are 18 residues in the CDR3. Trimming removed 3 bases from V and 0 bases from J, with 17 bases in between. The V gene's germline CDR1 is KGHDR and CDR2 SFDVKD. The assay was immunoSEQ multiplex PCR, and TCRdb's table has in-frame clones only and misses some. Among some 490,000 clones listed, approximately 86% were seen once. V usage is TRBV24-1 and J usage is TRBJ2-1; a possible D gene is TRBD2 (6 bases). The receptor comes from a woman in her sixties or seventies who had recovered from COVID-19. Sequencing was carried out using PBMCs or T cells enriched from blood (not recorded which). The CDR3 loop reads CATSDPSGRRGSYNEQFF. The CDR3 nucleotides read TGTGCCACCAGTGATCCGTCGGGTCGGCGGGGCTCCTACAATGAGCAGTTCTTC.